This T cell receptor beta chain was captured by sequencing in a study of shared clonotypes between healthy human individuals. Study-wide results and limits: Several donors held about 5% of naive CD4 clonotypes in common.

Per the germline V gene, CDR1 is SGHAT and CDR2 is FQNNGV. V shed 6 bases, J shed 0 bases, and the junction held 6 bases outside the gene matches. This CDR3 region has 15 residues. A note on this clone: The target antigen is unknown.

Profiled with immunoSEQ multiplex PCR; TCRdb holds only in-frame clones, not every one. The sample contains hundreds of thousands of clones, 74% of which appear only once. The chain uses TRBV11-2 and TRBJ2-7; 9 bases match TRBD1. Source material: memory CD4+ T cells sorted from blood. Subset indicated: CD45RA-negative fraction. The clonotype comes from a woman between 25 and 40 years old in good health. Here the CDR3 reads CASRRGQGDSYEQYF. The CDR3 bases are TGTGCCAGCAGAAGGGGACAGGGCGACTCCTACGAGCAGTACTTC.